This is a list of T cell receptor beta chains from one sample in a study of post-analysis software for immune sequencing data. TCRdb itself ran the PCR reads through MiXCR, one entry per CDR3 protein. This sample yields under 650,000 distinct CDR3 sequences, of which 44% are seen a single time; more than 1.5% belongs to the top ten. Sequencing was performed on blood. The source is a girl aged 10 to 17 with multiple sclerosis. Both conserved end residues are part of each CDR3. Each record gives: J gene, V gene, clone size, D gene, CDR3 protein, CDR3 DNA. D genes are given only for firm matches. Size is omitted from some rows. Given values are once, few, many or a class for expanded clones.

j_call: TRBJ1-4
v_call: TRBV5-1
clone_size: once
d_call: TRBD1
cdr3_aa: CASSLGDREAEKLFF
cdr3_nt: TGCGCCAGCAGCTTGGGGGACAGGGAAGCTGAAAAACTGTTTTTT

j_call: TRBJ2-1
v_call: TRBV6-5
clone_size: .
d_call: TRBD2
cdr3_aa: CASRPSSGTAHNEQFF
cdr3_nt: TGTGCCAGCAGACCGTCTAGCGGGACGGCTCACAATGAGCAGTTCTTC

j_call: TRBJ2-5
v_call: TRBV4-1
clone_size: .
d_call: .
cdr3_aa: CASRPSGPPRDEQYF
cdr3_nt: TGCGCCAGCAGGCCCTCGGGGCCCCCAAGGGACGAGCAGTACTTT

j_call: TRBJ1-2
v_call: TRBV20-1
clone_size: few
d_call: TRBD1
cdr3_aa: CSARILGTGDYGYTF
cdr3_nt: TGCAGTGCTAGGATCCTGGGGACAGGGGACTATGGCTACACCTTC

j_call: TRBJ2-1
v_call: TRBV20-1
clone_size: few
d_call: .
cdr3_aa: CSARIMGGKQFF
cdr3_nt: TGCAGTGCTAGAATAATGGGGGGTAAACAGTTCTTC

j_call: TRBJ2-7
v_call: TRBV10-3
clone_size: .
d_call: TRBD1
cdr3_aa: CAISESTGNTYGQYF
cdr3_nt: TGTGCCATCAGTGAGTCGACAGGGAACACGTACGGGCAGTACTTC

j_call: TRBJ2-1
v_call: TRBV24-1
clone_size: .
d_call: .
cdr3_aa: CATSDPGDYEQFF
cdr3_nt: TGTGCCACCAGTGATCCGGGGGATTATGAGCAGTTCTTC

j_call: TRBJ2-1
v_call: TRBV29-1
clone_size: .
d_call: .
cdr3_aa: CSAPQGYNEQFF
cdr3_nt: TGCAGCGCCCCTCAGGGGTACAATGAGCAGTTCTTC

j_call: TRBJ2-7
v_call: TRBV12-3/TRBV12-4
clone_size: few
d_call: TRBD2
cdr3_aa: CASSSLLAVSSYEQYF
cdr3_nt: TGTGCCAGCAGTTCCCTACTAGCGGTAAGCTCCTACGAGCAGTACTTC

j_call: TRBJ2-3
v_call: TRBV5-1
clone_size: .
d_call: TRBD1
cdr3_aa: CASSLAQGATDTQYF
cdr3_nt: TGCGCCAGCAGCTTAGCCCAGGGGGCCACAGATACGCAGTATTTT

j_call: TRBJ2-5
v_call: TRBV7-9
clone_size: few
d_call: .
cdr3_aa: CASSLAATYERGETQYF
cdr3_nt: TGTGCCAGCAGCTTAGCAGCCACGTACGAGAGGGGAGAGACCCAGTACTTC

j_call: TRBJ2-1
v_call: TRBV13
clone_size: .
d_call: .
cdr3_aa: CAARDGGSEQFF
cdr3_nt: TGTGCCGCAAGGGACGGGGGTAGTGAGCAGTTCTTC

j_call: TRBJ2-1
v_call: TRBV5-1
clone_size: once
d_call: .
cdr3_aa: CASSLNLLPGARSSYNEQFF
cdr3_nt: TGCGCCAGCAGCTTGAATCTTCTGCCAGGGGCAAGGAGCTCCTACAATGAGCAGTTCTTC

j_call: TRBJ2-5
v_call: TRBV11-1
clone_size: few
d_call: TRBD2
cdr3_aa: CASSFGSSGRPIFQYF
cdr3_nt: TGTGCCAGCAGTTTTGGCTCTAGCGGGAGACCCATCTTCCAGTACTTC

j_call: TRBJ2-5
v_call: TRBV2
clone_size: .
d_call: .
cdr3_aa: CASRPQAAETQYF
cdr3_nt: TGTGCCAGCAGACCCCAGGCAGCAGAGACCCAGTACTTC

j_call: TRBJ2-5
v_call: TRBV5-5
clone_size: once
d_call: TRBD2
cdr3_aa: CASSLPSGSETQYF
cdr3_nt: TGTGCCAGCAGCTTGCCCAGCGGGAGCGAGACCCAGTACTTC

j_call: TRBJ1-2
v_call: TRBV29-1
clone_size: .
d_call: .
cdr3_aa: CSVEGTGRDYGYTF
cdr3_nt: TGCAGCGTTGAAGGAACGGGGCGGGACTATGGCTACACCTTC

j_call: TRBJ1-2
v_call: TRBV4-2
clone_size: .
d_call: .
cdr3_aa: CASSQAKKLSGYTF
cdr3_nt: TGTGCCAGCAGCCAGGCTAAAAAGTTAAGTGGCTACACCTTC

j_call: TRBJ2-3
v_call: TRBV7-3
clone_size: few
d_call: TRBD1
cdr3_aa: CASSSDRVLDTQYF
cdr3_nt: TGTGCCAGCAGCTCTGACAGGGTTCTTGATACGCAGTATTTT

j_call: TRBJ2-6
v_call: TRBV12-3/TRBV12-4
clone_size: few
d_call: .
cdr3_aa: CASSPANVLTF
cdr3_nt: TGTGCCAGCAGTCCCGCCAACGTCCTGACTTTC

j_call: TRBJ2-3
v_call: TRBV12-3/TRBV12-4
clone_size: .
d_call: .
cdr3_aa: CASSLSGMTDVQYF
cdr3_nt: TGTGCCAGCAGTTTGTCCGGGATGACAGATGTGCAGTATTTT

j_call: TRBJ2-5
v_call: TRBV7-8
clone_size: .
d_call: .
cdr3_aa: CASSFLRSTQETQYF
cdr3_nt: TGTGCCAGCAGCTTCCTCCGAAGTACACAAGAGACCCAGTACTTC

j_call: TRBJ2-3
v_call: TRBV20-1
clone_size: .
d_call: TRBD2
cdr3_aa: CSARDRSTSVTADTQYF
cdr3_nt: TGCAGTGCTAGAGATCGCTCTACTAGCGTGACCGCAGATACGCAGTATTTT

j_call: TRBJ2-1
v_call: TRBV4-1
clone_size: .
d_call: .
cdr3_aa: CASSQEGTGGGNEQFF
cdr3_nt: TGCGCCAGCAGCCAAGAAGGGACGGGGGGCGGGAATGAGCAGTTCTTC

j_call: TRBJ1-4
v_call: TRBV4-2
clone_size: few
d_call: .
cdr3_aa: CASSRSMDEKLFF
cdr3_nt: TGTGCCAGCAGCCGGAGTATGGATGAAAAACTGTTTTTT

j_call: TRBJ2-7
v_call: TRBV27
clone_size: many
d_call: .
cdr3_aa: CASRTGILSSYEQYF
cdr3_nt: TGTGCCAGCAGAACAGGGATTCTAAGCTCCTACGAGCAGTACTTC

j_call: TRBJ1-2
v_call: TRBV29-1
clone_size: .
d_call: TRBD1
cdr3_aa: CSAEPTGTGGYTF
cdr3_nt: TGCAGCGCCGAACCGACAGGGACGGGTGGCTACACCTTC

j_call: TRBJ1-1
v_call: TRBV15
clone_size: few
d_call: .
cdr3_aa: CATSRDRGNTEAFF
cdr3_nt: TGTGCCACCAGCAGAGATCGCGGAAACACTGAAGCTTTCTTT

j_call: TRBJ1-5
v_call: TRBV12-3/TRBV12-4
clone_size: .
d_call: TRBD1
cdr3_aa: CASSPGGGEQPQHF
cdr3_nt: TGTGCCAGCAGTCCAGGGGGAGGGGAACAGCCCCAGCATTTT

j_call: TRBJ2-7
v_call: TRBV7-9
clone_size: .
d_call: .
cdr3_aa: CASSLPGSPPHEQYF
cdr3_nt: TGTGCCAGCAGCTTACCAGGATCTCCACCCCACGAGCAGTACTTC

j_call: TRBJ2-3
v_call: TRBV3-1
clone_size: .
d_call: TRBD2
cdr3_aa: CASSQESGTSGITDTQYF
cdr3_nt: TGTGCCAGCAGCCAAGAGTCTGGGACTAGCGGGATCACGGATACGCAGTATTTT

j_call: TRBJ1-1
v_call: TRBV12-3/TRBV12-4
clone_size: .
d_call: .
cdr3_aa: CASSLMRMNTEAFF
cdr3_nt: TGTGCCAGCAGTTTGATGCGCATGAACACTGAAGCTTTCTTT

j_call: TRBJ2-5
v_call: TRBV9
clone_size: few
d_call: .
cdr3_aa: CASSPSGLQETQYF
cdr3_nt: TGTGCCAGCAGCCCATCCGGGCTCCAAGAGACCCAGTACTTC

j_call: TRBJ1-1
v_call: TRBV3-1
clone_size: .
d_call: .
cdr3_aa: CASSPLQGNTEAFF
cdr3_nt: TGTGCCAGCAGTCCTCTACAGGGGAACACTGAAGCTTTCTTT

j_call: TRBJ1-3
v_call: TRBV5-8
clone_size: few
d_call: .
cdr3_aa: CASSLEGQHGNTIYF
cdr3_nt: TGTGCCAGCAGCTTGGAAGGGCAGCATGGAAACACCATATATTTT

j_call: TRBJ2-3
v_call: TRBV10-2
clone_size: few
d_call: .
cdr3_aa: CASKDGLRRGDTQYF
cdr3_nt: TGCGCCAGCAAAGATGGACTCCGCCGGGGAGATACGCAGTATTTT

j_call: TRBJ2-1
v_call: TRBV20-1
clone_size: many
d_call: TRBD2
cdr3_aa: CSARDWLAGVGEQFF
cdr3_nt: TGCAGTGCTAGAGATTGGCTAGCGGGAGTGGGTGAGCAGTTCTTC

j_call: TRBJ2-1
v_call: TRBV7-8
clone_size: .
d_call: .
cdr3_aa: CASSLVLQGSYNEQFF
cdr3_nt: TGTGCCAGCAGCTTAGTATTACAGGGTTCCTACAATGAGCAGTTCTTC

j_call: TRBJ2-7
v_call: TRBV7-9
clone_size: .
d_call: TRBD1
cdr3_aa: CASSLVVTGANEQYF
cdr3_nt: TGTGCCAGCAGCTTAGTGGTGACAGGGGCTAACGAGCAGTACTTC

j_call: TRBJ2-1
v_call: TRBV2
clone_size: few
d_call: .
cdr3_aa: CASPEVRNEQFF
cdr3_nt: TGTGCCAGCCCGGAAGTGAGGAATGAGCAGTTCTTC

j_call: TRBJ2-6
v_call: TRBV6-5
clone_size: few
d_call: .
cdr3_aa: CASSYGPSGANVLTF
cdr3_nt: TGTGCCAGCAGTTATGGTCCCTCTGGGGCCAACGTCCTGACTTTC

j_call: TRBJ2-5
v_call: TRBV20-1
clone_size: .
d_call: .
cdr3_aa: CSATPTLLGGETQYF
cdr3_nt: TGCAGTGCTACACCCACTTTATTGGGTGGAGAGACCCAGTACTTC